This T cell receptor beta chain was retrieved from a study of T cell responses to AZD1222 COVID-19 vaccine. The CDR3 extends over 20 amino acids. V lost 4 bases to trimming and J lost 0 bases, with 22 bases between them. Looked up from germline, CDR1 is MNHEY and CDR2 is SMNVEV (reference sequence). Method: immunoSEQ multiplex PCR; TCRdb's copy keeps in-frame clones and lacks some. The sample comprises fewer than 200,000 clones, around 94% of which are singletons, and roughly 1.7% rests with the top ten. In regard to this clone: Antigen specificity is unknown.

Points from the study as a whole: As reported, nearly half of all spike-specific TCRs target variant regions that are unmutated. Dominant CD4 TCR responses targeted spike regions 160-218 and 743-854.

This receptor was obtained from an adult who received the AZD1222 COVID-19 vaccine. The source was peripheral blood, collected 28 days after the second AZD1222 dose. The chain joins TRBV27 to TRBJ1-6, with a tentative D call TRBD1 (5 bases). This CDR3 reads CASSSIITGYYSSYNSPLHF. CDR3 in DNA: TGTGCCAGCAGTTCCATTATAACAGGTTACTACAGCTCCTATAATTCACCCCTCCACTTT.